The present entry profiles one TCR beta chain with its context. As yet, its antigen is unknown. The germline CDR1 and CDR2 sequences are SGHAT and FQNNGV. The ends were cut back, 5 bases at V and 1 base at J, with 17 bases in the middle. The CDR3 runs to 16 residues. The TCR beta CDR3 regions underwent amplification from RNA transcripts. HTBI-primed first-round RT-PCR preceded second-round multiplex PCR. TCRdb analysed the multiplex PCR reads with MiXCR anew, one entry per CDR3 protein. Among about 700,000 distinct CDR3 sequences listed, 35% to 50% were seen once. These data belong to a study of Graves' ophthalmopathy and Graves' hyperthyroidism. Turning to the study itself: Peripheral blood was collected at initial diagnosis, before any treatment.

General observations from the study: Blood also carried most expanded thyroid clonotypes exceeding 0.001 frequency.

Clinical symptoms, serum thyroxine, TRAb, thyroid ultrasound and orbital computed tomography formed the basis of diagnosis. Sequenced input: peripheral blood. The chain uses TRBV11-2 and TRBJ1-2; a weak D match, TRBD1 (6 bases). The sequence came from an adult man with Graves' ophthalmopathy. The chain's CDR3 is CASSPADRRLNYGYTF. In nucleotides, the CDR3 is TGTGCCAGCAGCCCCGCGGACAGAAGACTTAACTATGGCTACACCTTC.